These T cell receptor beta chains were read from a single sample in a study of neurological immune-mediated disorders. TCRdb called the 5' RACE reads again in MiXCR, with one record for every CDR3 protein. The table shows around 130,000 distinct CDR3 sequences, with roughly 3.2% occurring only once. Sequencing was carried out using PBMCs. Every receptor here comes from a woman in her twenties or thirties with multiple sclerosis. Each CDR3 is given with its conserved first and last residue. A D gene is named only where the DNA matches it firmly. Some rows mark clone size as missing; the rest say once, few, many or name a class of expanded clone.

j_gene,v_gene,abundance,d_gene,CDR3nt,CDR3aa
TRBJ2-7,TRBV12-3/TRBV12-4,many,TRBD1,TGTGCCAGCAGCCGTGACAGGGAGAAGAGATACGAGCAGTACTTC,CASSRDREKRYEQYF
TRBJ1-1,TRBV7-2,many,.,TGTGCCAGCAGCTTATCTTCCGGGAGGTGGGGCACTGAAGCTTTCTTT,CASSLSSGRWGTEAFF
TRBJ1-2,TRBV5-5,many,.,TGTGCCAGCAGCTCGACAGGCCTAGCTAACTATGGCTACACCTTC,CASSSTGLANYGYTF
TRBJ2-1,TRBV4-3,many,TRBD2,TGCGCCAGCAGCCAAGATAGGACTAGCGGGGGACGATACAATGAGCAGTTCTTC,CASSQDRTSGGRYNEQFF
TRBJ2-3,TRBV12-3/TRBV12-4,many,TRBD2,TGTGCCAGCACGGGGACTAGAGGGTACACAGATACGCAGTATTTT,CASTGTRGYTDTQYF
TRBJ2-2,TRBV12-3/TRBV12-4,many,TRBD2,TGTGCCAGCAGTTACCCCGCGCTAGCGGACACCGGGGAGCTGTTTTTT,CASSYPALADTGELFF
TRBJ1-5,TRBV12-3/TRBV12-4,.,TRBD1,TGTGCCAGCAGTCACAACAGGGGGACGAACAATCAGCCCCAGCATTTT,CASSHNRGTNNQPQHF
TRBJ2-3,TRBV20-1,many,.,TGCAGTGCTTCGTCGACAGGTGCAGATACGCAGTATTTT,CSASSTGADTQYF
TRBJ1-5,TRBV30,many,.,TGTGCCTGGAGTGTTGGACGGTTTCGGCCCCAGCATTTT,CAWSVGRFRPQHF
TRBJ2-5,TRBV10-3,many,.,TGTGCCATCAGTGAGCCTCTTGAGGGCGAAGAGACCCAGTACTTC,CAISEPLEGEETQYF
TRBJ1-5,TRBV7-9,many,TRBD1,TGTGCCAGCAGCACGGGACAGGTAAATCAGCCCCAGCATTTT,CASSTGQVNQPQHF
TRBJ1-1,TRBV3-1,many,.,TGTGCCAGCAGCCCCGGGCGAACTGAAGCTTTCTTT,CASSPGRTEAFF
TRBJ2-5,TRBV29-1,many,.,TGCAGCGTTGGGGTCCAAGAGACCCAGTACTTC,CSVGVQETQYF
TRBJ2-7,TRBV20-1,.,TRBD1,TGCAGTGCTAGAGAGGGGACAGGGAATACGGTCGAGCAGTACTTC,CSAREGTGNTVEQYF
TRBJ1-1,TRBV4-1,many,TRBD1,TGCGCCAGCAGCCAAGGGAGGGCACAGGGGGCGCGAACTGAAGCTTTCTTT,CASSQGRAQGARTEAFF
TRBJ1-6,TRBV5-1,many,.,TGCGCCAGCAGAGAATACGAAGGGACTTCACCCCTCCACTTT,CASREYEGTSPLHF
TRBJ1-6,TRBV6-5,many,.,TGTGCCAGCAGTCCTCGGGGGAGTCGCAATTCACCCCTCCACTTT,CASSPRGSRNSPLHF
TRBJ1-2,TRBV5-1,many,TRBD1,TGCGCCAGCAGCTTGGCCGTAGACAGGGGGTATGGCTACACCTTC,CASSLAVDRGYGYTF
TRBJ2-1,TRBV12-3/TRBV12-4,many,TRBD1,TGTGCCAGCAGACCGGGACAGCCCGGGTTAATCTTC,CASRPGQPGLIF
TRBJ2-1,TRBV20-1,many,.,TGCAGTGCTAGAGGTTGGGCTAGCGTCAATGAGCAGTTCTTC,CSARGWASVNEQFF
TRBJ2-3,TRBV29-1,many,.,TGCAGCGTTGTTGGGACTGGGAGCACAGATACGCAGTATTTT,CSVVGTGSTDTQYF
TRBJ1-6,TRBV20-1,.,TRBD1,TGCAGTGCTAGACTGGAGGACAGGGGGTATTCAACCCTCAACTTT,CSARLEDRGYSTLNF
TRBJ2-1,TRBV5-1,many,.,TGCGCCAGCAGCTGGTTTGCCCTCGGGAATGAGCAGTTCTTC,CASSWFALGNEQFF
TRBJ2-6,TRBV5-1,many,.,TGCGCCAGCAGCTTGGATAGGGCCTCTGGGGCCAACGTCCTGACTTTC,CASSLDRASGANVLTF
TRBJ1-2,TRBV12-3/TRBV12-4,many,.,TGTGCCAGCAGTTCGGGGACGATGATCTATGGCTACACCTTC,CASSSGTMIYGYTF
TRBJ1-4,TRBV20-1,many,TRBD1,TGCAGTGCTAGAGATCGGTTGACAGGGGGGGATGAAAAACTGTTTTTT,CSARDRLTGGDEKLFF